The sequence of this T cell receptor beta chain was determined in a study of blood T cell repertoires in COVID-19. Study-wide background: Donors in the United States, Italy and Spain gave samples during acute or convalescent COVID-19. T cells, B-cell-depleted T cells, or PBMCs provided the cDNA or gDNA that served as material.

Per the germline V gene, CDR1 is MNHEY and CDR2 is SMNVEV (reference sequence). CDR3 length equals 12 residues. V was cut by 5 bases and J by 4 bases, with 8 bases left in between. In the study's own analysis: Reference gene primer amplification gave estimated nucleated cell counts. Libraries were prepared by immunoSEQ multiplex PCR; TCRdb keeps only in-frame clonotypes and omits some of them. D and trimming were read from the DNA, whereas the V and J calls and clone size are those reported in that table. The table shows 350,000 or so clones, with 85% to 90% occurring only once. The TCR originated in a young man with active or convalescent COVID-19. The chain carries TRBV27 and TRBJ1-1; D perhaps matches TRBD1 (6 bases). Material for sequencing was peripheral blood. This chain's CDR3 is CASSGRGTEAFF. The CDR3 DNA reads TGTGCCAGCAGTGGCAGGGGCACTGAAGCTTTCTTT.